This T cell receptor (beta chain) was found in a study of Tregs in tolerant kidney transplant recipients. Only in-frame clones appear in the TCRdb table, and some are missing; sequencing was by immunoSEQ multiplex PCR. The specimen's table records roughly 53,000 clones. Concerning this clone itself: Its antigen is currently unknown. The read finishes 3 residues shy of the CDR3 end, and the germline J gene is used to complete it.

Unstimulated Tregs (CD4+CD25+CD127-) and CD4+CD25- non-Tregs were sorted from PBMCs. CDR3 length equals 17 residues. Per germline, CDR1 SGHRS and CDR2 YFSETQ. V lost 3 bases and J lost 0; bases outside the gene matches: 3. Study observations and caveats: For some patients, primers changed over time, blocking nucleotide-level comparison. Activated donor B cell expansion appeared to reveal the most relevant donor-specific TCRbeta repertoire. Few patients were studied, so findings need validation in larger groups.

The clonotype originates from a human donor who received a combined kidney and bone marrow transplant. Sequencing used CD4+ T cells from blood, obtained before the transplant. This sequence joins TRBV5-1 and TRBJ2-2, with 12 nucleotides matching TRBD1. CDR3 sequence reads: CASSWGQGASNTGELFF. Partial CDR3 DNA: TGCGCCAGCAGCTGGGGACAGGGGGCCTCGAACACCGGGGAG. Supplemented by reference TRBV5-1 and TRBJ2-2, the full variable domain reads KAGVTQTPRYLIKTRGQQVTLSCSPISGHRSVSWYQQTPGQGLQFLFEYFSETQRNKGNFPGRFSGRQFSNSRSEMNVSTLELGDSALYLCASSWGQGASNTGELFFGEGSRLTVL.